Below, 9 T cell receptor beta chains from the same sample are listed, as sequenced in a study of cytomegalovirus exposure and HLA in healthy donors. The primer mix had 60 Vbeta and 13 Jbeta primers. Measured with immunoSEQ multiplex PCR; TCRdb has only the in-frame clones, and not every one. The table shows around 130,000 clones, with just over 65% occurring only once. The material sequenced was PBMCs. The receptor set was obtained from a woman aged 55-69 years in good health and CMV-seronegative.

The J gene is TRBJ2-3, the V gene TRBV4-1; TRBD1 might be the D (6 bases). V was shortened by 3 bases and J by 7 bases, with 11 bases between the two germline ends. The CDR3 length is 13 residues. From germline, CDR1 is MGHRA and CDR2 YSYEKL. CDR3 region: CASSHSRGNTQYF. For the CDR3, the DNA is TGCGCCAGCAGCCACTCCAGGGGAAATACGCAGTATTTT.

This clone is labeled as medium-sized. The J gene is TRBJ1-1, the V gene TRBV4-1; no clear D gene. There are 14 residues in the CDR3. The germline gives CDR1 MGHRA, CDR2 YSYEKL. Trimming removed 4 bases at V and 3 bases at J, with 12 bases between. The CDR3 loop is CASSRDLGDTEAFF. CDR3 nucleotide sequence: TGCGCCAGCAGCCGCGACCTCGGGGACACTGAAGCTTTCTTT.

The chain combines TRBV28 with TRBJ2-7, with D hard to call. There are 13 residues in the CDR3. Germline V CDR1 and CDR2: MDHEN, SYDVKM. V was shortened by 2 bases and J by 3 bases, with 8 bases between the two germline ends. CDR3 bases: TGTGCCAGCAGTTTAGGAGCAGACTACGAGCAGTACTTC. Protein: CASSLGADYEQYF.

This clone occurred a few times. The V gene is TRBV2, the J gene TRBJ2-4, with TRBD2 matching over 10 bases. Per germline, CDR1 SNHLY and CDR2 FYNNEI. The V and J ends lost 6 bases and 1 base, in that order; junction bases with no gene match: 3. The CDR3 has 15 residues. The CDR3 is CASSGLAAAKNIQYF. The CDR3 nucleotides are TGTGCCAGCAGCGGACTAGCGGCTGCCAAAAACATTCAGTACTTC. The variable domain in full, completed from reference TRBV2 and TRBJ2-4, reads EPEVTQTPSHQVTQMGQEVILRCVPISNHLYFYWYRQILGQKVEFLVSFYNNEISEKSEIFDDQFSVERPDGSNFTLKIRSTKLEDSAMYFCASSGLAAAKNIQYFGAGTRLSVL.

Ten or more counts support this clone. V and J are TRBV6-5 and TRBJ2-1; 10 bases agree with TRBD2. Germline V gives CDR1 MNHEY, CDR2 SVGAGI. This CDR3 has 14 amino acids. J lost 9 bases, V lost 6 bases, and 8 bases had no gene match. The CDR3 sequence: CASSSAGGFGEQFF. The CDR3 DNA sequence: TGTGCCAGCAGCTCAGCGGGGGGGTTCGGTGAGCAGTTCTTC.

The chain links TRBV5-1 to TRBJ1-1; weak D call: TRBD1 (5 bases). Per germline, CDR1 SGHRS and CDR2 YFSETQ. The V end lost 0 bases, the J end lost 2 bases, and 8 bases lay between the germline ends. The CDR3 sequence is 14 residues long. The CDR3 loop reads CASSLGQFNTEAFF. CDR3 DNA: TGCGCCAGCAGCTTGGGACAGTTCAACACTGAAGCTTTCTTT.

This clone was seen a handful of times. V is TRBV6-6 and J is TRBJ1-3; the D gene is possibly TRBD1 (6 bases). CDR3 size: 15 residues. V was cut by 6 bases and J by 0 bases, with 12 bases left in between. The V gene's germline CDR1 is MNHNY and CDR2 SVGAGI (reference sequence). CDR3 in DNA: TGTGCCAGCAGGAACAGGGCGAGCTCTGGAAACACCATATATTTT. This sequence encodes CASRNRASSGNTIYF.

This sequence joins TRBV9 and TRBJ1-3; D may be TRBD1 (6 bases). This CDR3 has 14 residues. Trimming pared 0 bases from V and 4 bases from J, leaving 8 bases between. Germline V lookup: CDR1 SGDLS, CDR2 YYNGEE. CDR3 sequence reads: CASSVDRAGNTIYF. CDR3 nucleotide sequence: TGTGCCAGCAGCGTAGACAGGGCGGGAAACACCATATATTTT. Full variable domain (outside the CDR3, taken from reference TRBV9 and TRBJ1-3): DSGVTQTPKHLITATGQRVTLRCSPRSGDLSVYWYQQSLDQGLQFLIQYYNGEERAKGNILERFSAQQFPDLHSELNLSSLELGDSALYFCASSVDRAGNTIYFGEGSWLTVV.

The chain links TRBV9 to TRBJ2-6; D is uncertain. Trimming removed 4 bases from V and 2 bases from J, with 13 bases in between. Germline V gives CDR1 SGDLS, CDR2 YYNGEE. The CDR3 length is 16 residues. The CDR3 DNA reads TGTGCCAGCAGCTCCCTGCTCGGTACTGGGGCCAACGTCCTGACTTTC. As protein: CASSSLLGTGANVLTF.